This T cell receptor beta chain was sequenced during a study of T cells in Graves' hyperthyroidism and ophthalmopathy. Trimming removed 1 base at V and 6 bases at J, with 13 bases between. CDR3 size: 14 residues. Germline CDR1 reads DFQATT; CDR2 reads SNEGSKA (reference sequence). Under 3 months was the duration of disease in ophthalmopathy patients, who also had a Clinical Activity Score of at least 3 and a NOSPECS grade of at least 4. The study excluded patients with uncontrolled infection, other autoimmune disease, pregnancy or lactation. General study results and limits: Most thyroid clonotypes expanded above 0.001 appeared in blood too.

What was amplified from RNA transcripts were TCR beta CDR3 regions. An initial round of RT-PCR targeting the TCR CDR3 relied on the HTBI primer set. In TCRdb, the multiplex PCR reads were re-called with MiXCR into one record per CDR3 protein. The profile shows hundreds of thousands of distinct CDR3 sequences, 20% of them singletons. The sample holds many counts of this clonotype. Its target is not known. Sequencing input: blood. The clonotype was recovered from a man aged 30 to 45 with Graves' ophthalmopathy. The rearrangement joins TRBV20-1 to TRBJ1-5; D is perhaps TRBD1 (5 bases). CDR3 amino acids: CSARAGAYGQPQHF. CDR3 bases: TGCAGTGCTAGAGCCGGGGCGTACGGTCAGCCCCAGCATTTT.